This T cell receptor (beta chain) was captured by sequencing in a study of T cells expressing NK-cell markers (dated by TCRdb to the early 2020s). Background for the entire study: Seven to nine donors provided sorted CD3+CD56+NKG2C+, CD3+CD56+NKG2C- and CD3+CD56-NKG2C+ T-cell subsets, whose TCR beta-chain repertoires were profiled. Of the eight sequenced donors, seven were found to be HCMV-seropositive and one was found to be HCMV-seronegative. The study sequenced eight donors, all healthy volunteers chosen at random: three men and five women. Sequencing of the libraries produced 2 x 150 bp reads on Illumina HiSeq 2000/2500, MiSeq or NextSeq.

General conclusions and limits of the study: For 5 or 6 donors, the dominant CD3+CD56+NKG2C+ clonotypes were among the top 10 CD8+ clonotypes and accounted for roughly 1.0-8% of CD8+ T cells. Those dominant clonotypes were again the most abundant among CD3+CD56-NKG2C+ cells in a few donors, at 28.3-60.1%. It remained unclear whether the expanded NKG2C-expressing T cell clones were specific for HCMV antigens.

The instrument was an Illumina HiSeq 2000. TCR beta cDNA libraries were prepared using 5'RACE template switching, which introduced a universal primer site and unique molecular identifiers. cDNA synthesis was primed from the TCR beta constant segment and was followed by two successive PCR amplification steps. The authors' analysis ran thus. Reads were demultiplexed and grouped by UMI with MIGEC, and clonotypes were assembled and quantified with MiTCR. To remove erroneous sequences, TCR cDNA sequences were retained only when supported by two or more reads. Downstream repertoire analysis used the tcR package, and clonotypes were matched across fractions by CDR3 nucleotide sequence plus V segment. VDJmatch was used to annotate antigen specificity against VDJdb, with one amino acid substitution allowed in CDR3. After the reads were reprocessed by TCRdb, one entry was made per CDR3 protein sequence, with no DNA. TCRdb's processing, not the authors' own work, is the source of the V and J calls. The sample table includes 250,000 or so distinct CDR3 sequences. 4% to 4.5% of the sample rests with the top ten.

As regards this clonotype: The antigen it binds to is not known.

HCMV serostatus was determined by detecting HCMV-specific IgG in serum with a commercial ELISA kit. Ficoll density gradient centrifugation was used to isolate peripheral blood mononuclear cells from blood. Including cysteine and phenylalanine, the CDR3 has 16 amino acids. DNA was not recorded. Here the chain combines TRBV12-3 or TRBV12-4 and TRBJ2-4; TCRdb returns TRBD2, unconfirmable since there is no DNA. The specimen sequenced was blood T cells: a sorted CD56 or NKG2C T cell subset, CD4+ or CD8+ T cells, or bulk PBMC T cells (not recorded which). This TCR derives from a woman between 18 and 69 years old in good health. The CDR3 is CASSFEGSPAKNIQYF.